The 17 T cell receptor beta chains below come from one sample, sequenced in a study of blood T cell repertoires in COVID-19. The method was immunoSEQ multiplex PCR; TCRdb's version includes in-frame clones alone and lacks a portion of them. This sample carries approximately 250,000 clones, approximately 86% of them seen once, and the ten largest clones take 5% to 7%. What was sequenced was peripheral blood. Every receptor here comes from a woman in her sixties or seventies with active or convalescent COVID-19.

V is TRBV2 and J is TRBJ1-2; tentative D call: TRBD1 (5 bases). CDR3 length equals 12 residues. The V and J ends lost 2 bases and 5 bases respectively, with 6 bases between them. From germline, CDR1 is SNHLY and CDR2 FYNNEI. The CDR3 here is CASSEQGYGYTF. CDR3 nucleotides: TGTGCCAGCAGTGAACAGGGATATGGCTACACCTTC.

This CDR3 reads CASSSGLAGGPHEQFF. CDR3 sequence (DNA): TGTGCCAGCAGCTCTGGACTAGCGGGGGGGCCCCATGAGCAGTTCTTC. The J gene is TRBJ2-1, the V gene TRBV6-2 or TRBV6-3; 15 bases align to TRBD2. J lost 8 bases, V lost 6 bases, and 8 bases had no gene match. CDR1 MNHEY and CDR2 SVGEGT come from the germline V gene. The CDR3 consists of 16 residues.

The chain recombines TRBV30 with TRBJ1-1; a possible D gene is TRBD1 (6 bases). Germline loops: CDR1 GTSNPN, CDR2 SVGIG (reference sequence). There are 14 residues in the CDR3. Trimming left V 3 bases short and J 8 bases short, with 19 bases between. This chain's CDR3 is CAWSRATGASEAFF. CDR3 DNA sequence: TGTGCCTGGAGCCGAGCGACAGGCGCTTCCGAAGCTTTCTTT.

This clone was observed once. The chain has TRBV5-5 and TRBJ2-2; D uncertain. CDR1 and CDR2 (germline): SGHKS, YYEKEE (reference sequence). The CDR3 has 13 residues. V was trimmed by 1 base and J by 5 bases, leaving 6 bases between them. The CDR3 DNA follows: TGTGCCAGCAGCTTGCGGGTTACCGGGGAGCTGTTTTTT. It encodes CASSLRVTGELFF.

The chain uses TRBV3-1 (or the pseudogene TRBV3-2) and TRBJ1-5; 8 bases agree with TRBD1. V gave up 5 bases and J gave up 6 bases; unmatched junction bases: 6. This CDR3 is built from 14 residues. Germline V gives CDR1 LGHDT, CDR2 YNNKEL (reference sequence). In DNA form, the CDR3 reads TGTGCCAGCAGCGACACAGGGGGTGGTCAGCCCCAGCATTTT. Protein product: CASSDTGGGQPQHF.

The chain joins TRBV7-8 to TRBJ2-7, with 12 bases matching TRBD1. The length of the CDR3 is 17 residues. V dropped 1 base and J dropped 3; count of bases not matched to a gene: 7. Germline V gene data show CDR1 as SGHVS and CDR2 as FQNEAQ. DNA for the CDR3: TGTGCCAGCAGCTTAGAGGGGGGGACAGGGGGCCTCTACGAGCAGTACGTC. Protein sequence: CASSLEGGTGGLYEQYV.

The rearrangement links TRBV5-6 to TRBJ1-2; D may be TRBD1 (6 bases). CDR1 and CDR2 (germline): SGHDT, YYEEEE. The CDR3 runs 15 residues. Trimming cost V 0 bases and J 4 bases, with 13 bases left between them. The CDR3 DNA follows: TGTGCCAGCAGCTTGGGGCAGGGGCGCCCCTATGGCTACACCTTC. Translated, it gives CASSLGQGRPYGYTF.

This chain connects TRBV27 to TRBJ2-7; the match to TRBD2 covers 7 bases. The CDR3 runs 15 residues. The V gene's germline CDR1 is MNHEY and CDR2 SMNVEV (reference sequence). V was pared by 5 bases and J by 7 bases, with 14 bases of the junction left unmatched. This CDR3 reads CASSPLLAAEREQYF. The CDR3 DNA reads as TGTGCCAGCAGTCCTCTTCTAGCGGCGGAGAGGGAGCAGTACTTC.

The chain employs TRBV19 and TRBJ1-1, with 8 bases that match TRBD1. Germline V gene data show CDR1 as LNHDA and CDR2 as SQIVND (reference sequence). The ends lost 7 bases at V and 5 bases at J; junction bases unmatched: 12. This CDR3 is built from 15 residues. The CDR3 protein is CASTTGTGRGTEAFF. For the CDR3, the DNA is TGTGCCAGTACCACCGGGACAGGAAGGGGTACTGAAGCTTTCTTT.

The chain carries TRBV5-6 and TRBJ2-5; D uncertain. The V and J ends lost 2 bases and 4 bases respectively, with 6 bases between them. Germline CDR1 is SGHDT and CDR2 is YYEEEE. The CDR3 runs 12 residues. CDR3 protein: CASSFGAETQYF. CDR3 DNA: TGTGCCAGCAGCTTCGGTGCAGAGACCCAGTACTTC.

The V call is TRBV7-9, the J call TRBJ1-4; 8 nucleotides line up with TRBD1. Unmatched junction bases numbered 4, after V lost 5 bases and J lost 2 bases. The CDR3 extends over 15 amino acids. Per the germline V gene, CDR1 is SEHNR and CDR2 is FQNEAQ (reference sequence). The DNA for the CDR3 is TGTGCCAGCAGCATGAACAGGGGGACTAATGAAAAACTGTTTTTT. This gives the protein CASSMNRGTNEKLFF.

The gene calls are TRBV4-1 and TRBJ2-2; 9 bases agree with TRBD2. Germline V gene sequence: CDR1 MGHRA, CDR2 YSYEKL. With 0 bases clipped from V and 4 bases from J, the junction kept 3 bases outside the gene matches. CDR3 size: 16 residues. In nucleotides, the CDR3 is TGCGCCAGCAGCCAAGAGGCGCGGGGGGGCACCGGGGAGCTGTTTTTT. This encodes CASSQEARGGTGELFF.

In DNA, the CDR3 is TGCAGCGTCCCCGGGCGGGGGGCTGAGCAGTTCTTC. This sequence encodes CSVPGRGAEQFF. The chain carries TRBV29-1 and TRBJ2-1; 8 bases agree with TRBD2. V shed 6 bases and J 9 bases; nucleotides not matched to a gene: 7. This CDR3 comprises 12 residues. Looked up from germline, CDR1 is SQVTM and CDR2 is ANQGSEA.

The chain carries TRBV19 and TRBJ2-1, with D possibly TRBD2 on 6 matching bases. CDR1 is LNHDA and CDR2 is SQIVND in the germline V gene (reference sequence). The CDR3 extends over 15 amino acids. The V and J ends lost 5 bases and 2 bases respectively, with 13 bases between them. CDR3 amino acids: CASSGGGATYNEQFF. The CDR3, as DNA: TGTGCCAGTAGTGGAGGAGGGGCCACCTACAATGAGCAGTTCTTC.

CDR3 DNA: TGTGCCAGCAGCAAAGGTGGGAGCTCCTACAATGAGCAGTTCTTC. Its protein product is CASSKGGSSYNEQFF. This chain uses TRBV6-5 with TRBJ2-1; weak D call: TRBD2 (5 bases). V lost 6 bases to trimming and J lost 0 bases, with 12 bases between them. Germline CDR1 reads MNHEY; CDR2 reads SVGAGI. The CDR3 spans 15 residues.

The chain couples TRBV5-6 to TRBJ2-3; D gene unclear. The CDR3 sequence is 16 residues long. Germline V CDR1 and CDR2: SGHDT, YYEEEE. Deletions cut 0 bases from V and 0 bases from J, with 11 bases between. The DNA of the CDR3 is TGTGCCAGCAGCTTGGCCAACTTAGCTAGCACAGATACGCAGTATTTT. The encoded protein is CASSLANLASTDTQYF.

The chain carries TRBV6-5 and TRBJ1-2; 10 bases map to TRBD1. The length of the CDR3 is 15 residues. CDR1 and CDR2 from the germline V gene are MNHEY and SVGAGI. With 5 bases clipped from V and 4 bases from J, the junction kept 7 bases outside the gene matches. The CDR3 DNA follows: TGTGCCAGCAGTCCATCGACAGGGGGCGCCTATGGCTACACCTTC. Protein product: CASSPSTGGAYGYTF.